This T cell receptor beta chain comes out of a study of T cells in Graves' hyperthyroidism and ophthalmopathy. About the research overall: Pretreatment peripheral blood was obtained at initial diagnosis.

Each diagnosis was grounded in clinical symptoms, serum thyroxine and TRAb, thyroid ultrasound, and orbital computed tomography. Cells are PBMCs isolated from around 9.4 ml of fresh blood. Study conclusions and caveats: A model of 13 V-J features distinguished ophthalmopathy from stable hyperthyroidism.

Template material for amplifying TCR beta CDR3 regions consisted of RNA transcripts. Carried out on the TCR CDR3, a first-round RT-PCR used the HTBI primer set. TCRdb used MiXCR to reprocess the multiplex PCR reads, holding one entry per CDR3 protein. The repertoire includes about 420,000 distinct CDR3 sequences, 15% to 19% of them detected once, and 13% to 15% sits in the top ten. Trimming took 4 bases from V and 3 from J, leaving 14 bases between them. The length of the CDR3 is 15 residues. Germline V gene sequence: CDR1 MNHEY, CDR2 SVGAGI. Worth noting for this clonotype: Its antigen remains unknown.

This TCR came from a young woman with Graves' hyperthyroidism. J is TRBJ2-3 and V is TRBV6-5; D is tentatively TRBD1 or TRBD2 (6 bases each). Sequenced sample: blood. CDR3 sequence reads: CASSWTWRGTDTQYF. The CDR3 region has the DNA TGTGCCAGCAGTTGGACTTGGAGGGGGACAGATACGCAGTATTTT.